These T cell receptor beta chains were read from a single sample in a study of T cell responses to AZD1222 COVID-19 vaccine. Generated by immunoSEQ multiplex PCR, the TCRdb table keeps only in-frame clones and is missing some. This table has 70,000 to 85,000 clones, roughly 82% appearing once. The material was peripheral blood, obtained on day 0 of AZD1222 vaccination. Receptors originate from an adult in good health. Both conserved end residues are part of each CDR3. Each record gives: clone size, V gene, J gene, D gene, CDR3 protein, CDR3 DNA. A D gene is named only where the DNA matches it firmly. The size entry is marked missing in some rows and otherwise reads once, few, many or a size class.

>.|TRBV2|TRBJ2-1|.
CASSANYEQFF
TGTGCCAGCAGTGCTAATTATGAGCAGTTCTTC
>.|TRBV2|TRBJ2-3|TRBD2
CASSRTSGTTDTQYF
TGTGCCAGCAGTAGGACTAGCGGGACCACAGATACGCAGTATTTT
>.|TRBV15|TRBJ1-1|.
CATSRDRRLNTEAFF
TGTGCCACCAGCAGAGATAGGCGACTGAACACTGAAGCTTTCTTT
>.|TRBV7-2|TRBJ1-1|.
CASSAYRNTEAFF
TGTGCCAGCAGCGCGTACAGAAACACTGAAGCTTTCTTT
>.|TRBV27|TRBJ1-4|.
CASSLVFGLLNEKLFF
TGTGCCAGCAGCTTAGTGTTCGGTTTATTGAATGAAAAACTGTTTTTT
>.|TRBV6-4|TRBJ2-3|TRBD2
CASSPTSGGGTDTQYF
TGTGCCAGCAGTCCGACTAGCGGGGGGGGTACAGATACGCAGTATTTT
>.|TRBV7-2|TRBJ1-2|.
CASSPRNPSGGYTF
TGTGCCAGCAGCCCCAGGAACCCAAGTGGTGGCTACACCTTC
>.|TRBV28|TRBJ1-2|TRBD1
CASSSDRGNGYTF
TGTGCCAGCAGTTCCGACAGGGGGAATGGCTACACCTTC
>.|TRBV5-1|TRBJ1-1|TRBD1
CASSLAGGVTEAFF
TGCGCCAGCAGCTTGGCAGGGGGAGTCACTGAAGCTTTCTTT
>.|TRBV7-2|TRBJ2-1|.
CASSLSARGRQFF
TGTGCCAGCAGCTTATCGGCCAGGGGCAGGCAGTTCTTC
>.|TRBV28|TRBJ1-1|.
CASSLSGKGNTEAFF
TGTGCCAGCAGTTTATCGGGGAAGGGAAACACTGAAGCTTTCTTT
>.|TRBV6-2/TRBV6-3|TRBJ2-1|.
CASSPGGLGEQFF
TGTGCCAGCAGCCCGGGCGGGTTAGGTGAGCAGTTCTTC
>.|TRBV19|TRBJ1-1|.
CASSRAGDTEAFF
TGTGCCAGTAGTAGGGCTGGGGACACTGAAGCTTTCTTT
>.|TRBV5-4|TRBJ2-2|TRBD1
CASSVRTGDGGELFF
TGTGCCAGCAGCGTGAGGACAGGGGATGGCGGGGAGCTGTTTTTT
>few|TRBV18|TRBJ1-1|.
CASSPPPAGDLGTEAFF
TGTGCCAGCTCACCACCGCCGGCAGGGGATTTAGGTACTGAAGCTTTCTTT
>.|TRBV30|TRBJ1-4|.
CAWRQPNEKLFF
TGTGCCTGGAGACAGCCTAATGAAAAACTGTTTTTT
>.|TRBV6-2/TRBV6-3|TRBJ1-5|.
CASSNEVRDQPQHF
TGTGCCAGCAGTAACGAAGTTAGGGATCAGCCCCAGCATTTT
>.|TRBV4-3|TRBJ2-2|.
CASSQRNTGELFF
TGCGCCAGCTCTCAGCGGAACACCGGGGAGCTGTTTTTT
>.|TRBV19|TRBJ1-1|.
CASSILKNTEAFF
TGTGCCAGTAGTATCCTAAAGAACACTGAAGCTTTCTTT
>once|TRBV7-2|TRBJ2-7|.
CASRSDLKLEYF
TGTGCCAGCAGGTCAGACCTCAAGCTCGAGTACTTC
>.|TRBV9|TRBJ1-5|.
CASSADGGANQPQHF
TGTGCCAGCAGCGCGGACGGAGGGGCCAATCAGCCCCAGCATTTT
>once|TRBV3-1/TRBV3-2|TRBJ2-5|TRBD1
CASSQTGTALQETQYF
TGTGCCAGCAGCCAAACCGGGACAGCACTCCAAGAGACCCAGTACTTC
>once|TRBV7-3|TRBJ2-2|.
CASSLLGGSTGELFF
TGTGCCAGCAGCTTACTGGGGGGTAGCACCGGGGAGCTGTTTTTT
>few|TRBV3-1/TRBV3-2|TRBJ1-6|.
CASSQGQDNSPLHF
TGTGCCAGCAGCCAGGGTCAGGATAATTCACCCCTCCACTTT
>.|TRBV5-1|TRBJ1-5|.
CASSLGAGNQPQHF
TGCGCCAGCAGCTTGGGTGCAGGGAATCAGCCCCAGCATTTT
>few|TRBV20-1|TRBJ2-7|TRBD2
CSAAGESEQYF
TGCAGTGCCGCGGGAGAGTCCGAGCAGTACTTC
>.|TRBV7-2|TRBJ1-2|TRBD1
CASSTRGRDNYGYTF
TGTGCCAGCAGCACCAGGGGGCGGGATAACTATGGCTACACCTTC
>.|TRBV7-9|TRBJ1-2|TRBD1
CASSSGTDYGYTF
TGTGCCAGCAGCTCCGGGACAGACTATGGCTACACCTTC
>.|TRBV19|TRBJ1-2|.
CASSMGRWGNYGYTF
TGTGCCAGTAGTATGGGACGGTGGGGGAACTATGGCTACACCTTC
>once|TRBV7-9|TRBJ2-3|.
CASSLAGADTQYF
TGTGCCAGCAGCTTAGCGGGAGCGGATACGCAGTATTTT
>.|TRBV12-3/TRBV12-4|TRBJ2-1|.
CASSFQQFNEQFF
TGTGCCAGCAGTTTCCAACAGTTCAATGAGCAGTTCTTC
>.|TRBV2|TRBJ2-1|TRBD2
CASSGIAGGSYNEQFF
TGTGCCAGCAGCGGTATAGCGGGGGGCTCCTACAATGAGCAGTTCTTC
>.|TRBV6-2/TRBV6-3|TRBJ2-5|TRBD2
CASSTSGGGWTQYF
TGTGCCAGCAGTACTAGCGGAGGGGGGTGGACCCAGTACTTC
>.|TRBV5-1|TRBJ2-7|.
CASSRDNYEQYF
TGCGCCAGCAGCCGCGATAACTACGAGCAGTACTTC
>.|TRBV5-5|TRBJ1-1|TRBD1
CASSLGHRGTEAFF
TGTGCCAGCAGCCTGGGACACAGGGGGACTGAAGCTTTCTTT
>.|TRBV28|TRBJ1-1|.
CASKENTEAFF
TGTGCCAGCAAAGAGAACACTGAAGCTTTCTTT
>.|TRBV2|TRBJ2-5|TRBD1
CASSGRGQGREETQYF
TGTGCCAGCAGTGGCCGGGGACAGGGGAGGGAGGAGACCCAGTACTTC
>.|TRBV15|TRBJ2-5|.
CATSRDPQSQETQYF
TGTGCCACCAGCAGAGACCCCCAGAGCCAAGAGACCCAGTACTTC
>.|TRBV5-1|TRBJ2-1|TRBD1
CASSLQGKNGNEQFF
TGCGCCAGCAGCTTACAGGGGAAAAATGGCAATGAGCAGTTCTTC
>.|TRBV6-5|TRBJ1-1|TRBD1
CASSPQGRSSTEAFF
TGTGCCAGCAGCCCACAGGGGCGGAGTTCCACTGAAGCTTTCTTT
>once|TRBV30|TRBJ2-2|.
CAWSVGQNTGELFF
TGTGCCTGGAGTGTCGGGCAGAACACCGGGGAGCTGTTTTTT
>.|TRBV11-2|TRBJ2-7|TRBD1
CASSLGLRQGAYEQYF
TGTGCCAGCAGCTTAGGTCTGCGACAGGGGGCCTACGAGCAGTACTTC
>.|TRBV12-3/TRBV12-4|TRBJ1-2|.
CASSRDNNYGYTF
TGTGCCAGCAGTCGGGACAACAACTATGGCTACACCTTC
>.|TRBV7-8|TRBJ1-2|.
CASTLGETYGYTF
TGTGCCAGCACCTTGGGGGAGACCTATGGCTACACCTTC
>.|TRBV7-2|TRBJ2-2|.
CASSTRLAGELFF
TGTGCCAGCAGCACACGACTAGCCGGGGAGCTGTTTTTT